The 14 T cell receptor beta chains reported below all come from one sample, sequenced in a study of T cell changes during pregnancy in multiple sclerosis. Produced via immunoSEQ multiplex PCR; TCRdb's table is partial and in-frame only. The repertoire consists of some 64,000 clones, with around 90% occurring once and the leading ten covering 2.5% to 3.5%. The sample in question was peripheral blood, obtained in the first trimester of pregnancy. The receptors derive from a female donor in good health, enrolled as a control in a pregnancy study.

A single count supports this clone. The rearrangement uses TRBV6-4 and TRBJ2-7; TRBD2 might be the D (5 bases). Trimming took 8 bases from V and 3 from J, leaving 20 bases between them. The CDR3 consists of 15 residues. From germline, CDR1 is MRHNA and CDR2 SNTAGT. The CDR3, as DNA: TGTGCCAGCTCAAGGGATGAGGGAGCCCTCTACGAGCAGTACTTC. It is translated as CASSRDEGALYEQYF.

The chain employs TRBV20-1 and TRBJ1-1, with 10 bases identical to TRBD1. The CDR3 length is 11 residues. Germline CDR1 is DFQATT and CDR2 is SNEGSKA (reference sequence). V gave up 5 bases and J gave up 9 bases; unmatched junction bases: 3. Written as DNA, the CDR3 is TGCAGTGCTGTGACAGGGGGCAAAGCTTTCTTT. Amino acid sequence: CSAVTGGKAFF.

The chain recombines TRBV4-3 with TRBJ1-1; 8 bases fit TRBD1. The J segment lost 3 bases and the V segment lost 2 bases, leaving 5 bases of the junction unmatched. This CDR3 comprises 15 residues. Germline CDR1 and CDR2: LGHNA and YSLEER. As DNA, the CDR3 is TGCGCCAGCAGCCAACACCCGACAGGGGACACTGAAGCTTTCTTT. Protein sequence: CASSQHPTGDTEAFF.

The chain carries TRBV7-9 and TRBJ2-7, with TRBD2 matching over 9 bases. From germline, CDR1 is SEHNR and CDR2 FQNEAQ (reference sequence). The CDR3 totals 16 residues. With V trimmed by 5 bases and J by 3 bases, 11 bases remained unmatched. This CDR3 is CASSPGTVAGDYEQYF. The CDR3 DNA follows: TGTGCCAGCAGCCCCGGGACAGTAGCGGGAGACTACGAGCAGTACTTC.

The table lists this clone with a count of one. This rearrangement joins TRBV28 to TRBJ2-7, with a weak D call TRBD2 (6 bases). CDR3 length: 16 residues. The germline V and J ends were trimmed by 5 bases and 0 bases, with 17 bases remaining between them. Germline CDR1 is MDHEN and CDR2 is SYDVKM. This CDR3 is CASSESGQGSSYEQYF. CDR3 sequence (DNA): TGTGCCAGCAGTGAGAGCGGGCAGGGAAGCTCCTACGAGCAGTACTTC.

The chain is built from TRBV6-5 and TRBJ1-2; 7 bases map to TRBD1. This CDR3 is built from 14 residues. The V and J ends lost 6 bases and 7 bases, in that order; junction bases with no gene match: 11. CDR1 is MNHEY, CDR2 SVGAGI, per germline. In DNA form, the CDR3 reads TGTGCCAGCAGCCCAGCAGGGGGACCCGGTGGCTACACCTTC. This sequence encodes CASSPAGGPGGYTF.

The rearrangement joins TRBV7-9 to TRBJ1-2; maybe TRBD1 (6 bases). Germline CDR1 reads SEHNR; CDR2 reads FQNEAQ (reference sequence). The V and J ends lost 5 bases and 10 bases respectively, with 17 bases between them. This CDR3 has 13 residues. The CDR3 loop is CASSPSGQIVYTF. CDR3 coding DNA: TGTGCCAGCAGCCCCTCTGGACAGATCGTCTACACCTTC.

The chain uses TRBV5-1 and TRBJ2-7; 12 nucleotides match TRBD2. Germline V gene sequence: CDR1 SGHRS, CDR2 YFSETQ. The V segment lost 5 bases and the J segment 5 bases; nucleotides outside the gene matches: 5. There are 14 residues in the CDR3. The CDR3 nucleotides read TGCGCCAGCAGACGGACTAGCGGGAATAACGAGCAGTACTTC. This sequence encodes CASRRTSGNNEQYF.

The rearrangement joins TRBV25-1 to TRBJ1-4, with D perhaps TRBD1 (5 bases). The CDR3 totals 13 residues. The germline V gene has CDR1 MGHDK and CDR2 SYGVNS. With 1 base removed from V and 11 bases from J, the gap between germline ends came to 11 bases. The CDR3 nucleotides are TGTGCCAGCAGTGAATCGGGGGTGGTGAAACTGTTTTTT. The encoded protein is CASSESGVVKLFF. The full variable domain, with the rest looked up from reference TRBV25-1 and TRBJ1-4, is EADIYQTPRYLVIGTGKKITLECSQTMGHDKMYWYQQDPGMELHLIHYSYGVNSTEKGDLSSESTVSRIRTEHFPLTLESARPSHTSQYLCASSESGVVKLFFGSGTQLSVL.

CDR3 residues: CASSLRDILNTIYF. CDR3 nucleotides: TGTGCCAGCAGCTTAAGGGACATATTAAACACCATATATTTT. The chain carries TRBV13 and TRBJ1-3, with D maybe TRBD1 (6 bases). Germline lookup yields CDR1 PRHDT and CDR2 FYEKMQ (reference sequence). CDR3 length equals 14 residues. With 2 bases removed from V and 6 bases from J, the gap between germline ends came to 11 bases.

The V and J genes are TRBV7-2 and TRBJ1-2; D gene uncertain. Per germline, CDR1 SGHTA and CDR2 FQGNSA. CDR3 size: 16 residues. V was trimmed by 3 bases and J by 0 bases, leaving 14 bases between them. The CDR3 sequence is CASSFSPGSTNYGYTF. CDR3 nucleotide sequence: TGTGCCAGCAGCTTCTCCCCGGGAAGCACTAACTATGGCTACACCTTC.

V is TRBV5-1 and J is TRBJ1-2; 9 nucleotides line up with TRBD1. This CDR3 is 14 amino acids long. V was clipped by 4 bases and J by 3 bases; unmatched bases: 4. CDR1 is SGHRS and CDR2 is YFSETQ in the germline V gene. CDR3 protein: CASSLQGADYGYTF. The CDR3 nucleotides are TGCGCCAGCAGCCTACAGGGGGCCGACTATGGCTACACCTTC.

The J gene is TRBJ2-3, the V gene TRBV11-3, with TRBD2 matching 9 bases. Germline values: CDR1 SGHNT, CDR2 YENEEA. The length of the CDR3 is 16 residues. The J segment lost 3 bases and the V segment lost 5 bases, leaving 9 bases of the junction unmatched. CDR3 nucleotide sequence: TGTGCCAGCAGCACTCCTAGCGGGAAGAAGACAGATACGCAGTATTTT. It specifies CASSTPSGKKTDTQYF. Full variable domain (missing parts from reference TRBV11-3 and TRBJ2-3): EAGVVQSPRYKIIEKKQPVAFWCNPISGHNTLYWYLQNLGQGPELLIRYENEEAVDDSQLPKDRFSAERLKGVDSTLKIQPAELGDSAVYLCASSTPSGKKTDTQYFGPGTRLTVL.

The chain joins TRBV29-1 to TRBJ2-7; D might be TRBD1 (6 bases). The CDR3 contains 13 residues. Looked up from germline, CDR1 is SQVTM and CDR2 is ANQGSEA. The V end was cut by 4 bases, the J end by 1 base, with 11 bases between. CDR3 amino acids: CSVGGGMSYEQYF. For the CDR3, the DNA is TGCAGCGTTGGTGGGGGCATGTCCTACGAGCAGTACTTC.